The rows below give T cell receptor beta chains drawn from one sample of a study of T-cell reconstitution after alpha-beta-depleted transplantation in children. Each CDR3 protein gets one entry after TCRdb re-called the PCR reads with MiXCR. The repertoire holds 300,000 to 400,000 distinct CDR3 sequences, with 23% as singletons. The sequences come from PBMCs, mostly from graft donor cells, collected 180 days after TCRalphabeta/CD19-depleted stem cell transplant. Receptor source: a male patient aged 5 to 17 who had a stem cell transplant for acute lymphoblastic leukemia, so the T cells may come from the graft donor. CDR3s include the opening cysteine and the closing phenylalanine or tryptophan. The order of the fields is CDR3 DNA, CDR3 protein, V gene, D gene, J gene, clone size. A D gene is named only where the DNA matches it firmly. Size is stated for part of the rows, as once, few or many counts, or as a class when the clone is expanded.

CDR3nt: TGTGCCAGCAGCGCGCTCAGGACGGATGAGCAGTTCTTC; CDR3aa: CASSALRTDEQFF; v_gene: TRBV9; d_gene: .; j_gene: TRBJ2-1; abundance: .
CDR3nt: TGTGCCAGCAGTTCCTTACTAGCGGGGCTCACAGATACGCAGTATTTT; CDR3aa: CASSSLLAGLTDTQYF; v_gene: TRBV27; d_gene: TRBD2; j_gene: TRBJ2-3; abundance: .
CDR3nt: TGTGCCAGCAGTCTATACAGGGGATGGGCGAGCAATCAGCCCCAGCATTTT; CDR3aa: CASSLYRGWASNQPQHF; v_gene: TRBV27; d_gene: TRBD1; j_gene: TRBJ1-5; abundance: .
CDR3nt: TGTGCCAGCAGTTTAGAAGGACTAGCGGGAGTACCCTACGAGCAGTACTTC; CDR3aa: CASSLEGLAGVPYEQYF; v_gene: TRBV12-3/TRBV12-4; d_gene: TRBD2; j_gene: TRBJ2-7; abundance: once
CDR3nt: TGTGCCAGCCAACCGGGACTAGCAAACAATGAGCAGTTCTTC; CDR3aa: CASQPGLANNEQFF; v_gene: TRBV12-3/TRBV12-4; d_gene: TRBD2; j_gene: TRBJ2-1; abundance: few
CDR3nt: TGCAGTGCTAGAGATTGGTTAGTGGGAGGGAGCACAGATACGCAGTATTTT; CDR3aa: CSARDWLVGGSTDTQYF; v_gene: TRBV20-1; d_gene: TRBD2; j_gene: TRBJ2-3; abundance: .
CDR3nt: TGTGCCAGCAGCTTCACAGGGAGCACCGGGGAGCTGTTTTTT; CDR3aa: CASSFTGSTGELFF; v_gene: TRBV11-1; d_gene: .; j_gene: TRBJ2-2; abundance: few
CDR3nt: TGCGCCAGCAGCCCTACAGGAACTGAAGCTTTCTTT; CDR3aa: CASSPTGTEAFF; v_gene: TRBV5-1; d_gene: .; j_gene: TRBJ1-1; abundance: .
CDR3nt: TGCAGTGCCCAGGGCGGTTCTAATGAAAAACTGTTTTTT; CDR3aa: CSAQGGSNEKLFF; v_gene: TRBV20-1; d_gene: .; j_gene: TRBJ1-4; abundance: few
CDR3nt: TGCGCCAGCAGCCAAGTTCCTAGTGAGGTCTACGAGCAGTACTTC; CDR3aa: CASSQVPSEVYEQYF; v_gene: TRBV4-1; d_gene: .; j_gene: TRBJ2-7; abundance: once
CDR3nt: TGTGCCAGCAGTCCCGGGACTAGCTTGCTGTTTTTT; CDR3aa: CASSPGTSLLFF; v_gene: TRBV27; d_gene: TRBD2; j_gene: TRBJ2-2; abundance: few
CDR3nt: TGTGCCAGCAGCTTAGAGACTAGCGGGAGCCGGGATGAGCAGTTCTTC; CDR3aa: CASSLETSGSRDEQFF; v_gene: TRBV7-6; d_gene: TRBD2; j_gene: TRBJ2-1; abundance: .
CDR3nt: TGTGCCATGGCCAGCGTCGGGGCTGGGTACAATGAGCAGTTCTTC; CDR3aa: CAMASVGAGYNEQFF; v_gene: TRBV10-3; d_gene: .; j_gene: TRBJ2-1; abundance: .
CDR3nt: TGTGCCAGCGGCTCCCGGCGGCTAGTTGCTCTCGACGAGCAGTACTTC; CDR3aa: CASGSRRLVALDEQYF; v_gene: TRBV27; d_gene: .; j_gene: TRBJ2-7; abundance: .
CDR3nt: TGTGCCAGCAGCTTAGGGACGGAAAGGAGGGAGCAGTACTTC; CDR3aa: CASSLGTERREQYF; v_gene: TRBV7-8; d_gene: .; j_gene: TRBJ2-7; abundance: few
CDR3nt: TGTGCCAGCAGCGTTACCCCGGGGGTCAATCAGCCCCAGCATTTT; CDR3aa: CASSVTPGVNQPQHF; v_gene: TRBV9; d_gene: .; j_gene: TRBJ1-5; abundance: .
CDR3nt: TGTGCCAGCAGCATACTAGCGGGAGGAGAGACCCAGTACTTC; CDR3aa: CASSILAGGETQYF; v_gene: TRBV12-3/TRBV12-4; d_gene: TRBD2; j_gene: TRBJ2-5; abundance: .
CDR3nt: TGTGCCAGCTCATACGGGACTCTCTCCTACAATGAGCAGTTCTTC; CDR3aa: CASSYGTLSYNEQFF; v_gene: TRBV18; d_gene: .; j_gene: TRBJ2-1; abundance: .
CDR3nt: TGTGCCAGCAGCTTATTAGCGGGTGTTGGGGCAGATACGCAGTATTTT; CDR3aa: CASSLLAGVGADTQYF; v_gene: TRBV7-9; d_gene: TRBD2; j_gene: TRBJ2-3; abundance: .
CDR3nt: TGTGCCAGCAGCCCGGGACAGTATAATTCACCCCTCCACTTT; CDR3aa: CASSPGQYNSPLHF; v_gene: TRBV12-3/TRBV12-4; d_gene: TRBD1; j_gene: TRBJ1-6; abundance: few
CDR3nt: TGCAGCGTTGTAAGGGACACATACAATGAGCAGTTCTTC; CDR3aa: CSVVRDTYNEQFF; v_gene: TRBV29-1; d_gene: .; j_gene: TRBJ2-1; abundance: .
CDR3nt: TGTGCCATCAGGGGGACTAGCGGACCTAATGAGCAGTTCTTC; CDR3aa: CAIRGTSGPNEQFF; v_gene: TRBV2; d_gene: TRBD2; j_gene: TRBJ2-1; abundance: .
CDR3nt: TGCAGCTGGGGGGGGACAAACTCCTACAATGAGCAGTTCTTC; CDR3aa: CSWGGTNSYNEQFF; v_gene: TRBV29-1; d_gene: .; j_gene: TRBJ2-1; abundance: .
CDR3nt: TGTGCCGTCCTCTCTGGAAACACCATATATTTT; CDR3aa: CAVLSGNTIYF; v_gene: TRBV10-3; d_gene: .; j_gene: TRBJ1-3; abundance: .
CDR3nt: TGCAGCGTTGAAACCGGGGTCGCGGGCACCGGGGAGCTGTTTTTT; CDR3aa: CSVETGVAGTGELFF; v_gene: TRBV29-1; d_gene: .; j_gene: TRBJ2-2; abundance: .
CDR3nt: TGCAGTGCTAGACATAACAGGGGCGGATGGACCCAGTACTTC; CDR3aa: CSARHNRGGWTQYF; v_gene: TRBV20-1; d_gene: TRBD1; j_gene: TRBJ2-5; abundance: few
CDR3nt: TGTGCCAGCAGTTTATCGGGGATGAACACTGAAGCTTTCTTT; CDR3aa: CASSLSGMNTEAFF; v_gene: TRBV12-3/TRBV12-4; d_gene: .; j_gene: TRBJ1-1; abundance: few
CDR3nt: TGTGCCAGCAGCTCCCTGGCGGGAGCTGAAGCTTTCTTT; CDR3aa: CASSSLAGAEAFF; v_gene: TRBV7-9; d_gene: .; j_gene: TRBJ1-1; abundance: few
CDR3nt: TGTGCCATCAGTGAGTCAGCCGGACAGGCCAGCGAGCAGTACTTC; CDR3aa: CAISESAGQASEQYF; v_gene: TRBV10-3; d_gene: TRBD1; j_gene: TRBJ2-7; abundance: .
CDR3nt: TGCAGCGTTGTGGGGGACAGGGAGGGTATTATAGCCAAAAACATTCAGTACTTC; CDR3aa: CSVVGDREGIIAKNIQYF; v_gene: TRBV29-1; d_gene: TRBD1; j_gene: TRBJ2-4; abundance: .
CDR3nt: TGTGCCAGCAGCTTGTCCGATAATTCACCCCTCCTCTTT; CDR3aa: CASSLSDNSPLLF; v_gene: TRBV5-6; d_gene: .; j_gene: TRBJ1-6; abundance: .
CDR3nt: TGCAGTGCCCTAGACTCCTACGAGCAGTACTTC; CDR3aa: CSALDSYEQYF; v_gene: TRBV20-1; d_gene: .; j_gene: TRBJ2-7; abundance: few
CDR3nt: TGCGCCAGCAAAATCCTAGCGGGGGCCACAGATACGCAGTATTTT; CDR3aa: CASKILAGATDTQYF; v_gene: TRBV5-1; d_gene: TRBD2; j_gene: TRBJ2-3; abundance: few
CDR3nt: TGTGCCAGCAGCGCCGGGACAGGGTTGGTTAATGAGCAGTTCTTC; CDR3aa: CASSAGTGLVNEQFF; v_gene: TRBV7-9; d_gene: TRBD1; j_gene: TRBJ2-1; abundance: .
CDR3nt: TGCAGTGCGGTTCCAAACCTCAATGAGCAGTTCTTC; CDR3aa: CSAVPNLNEQFF; v_gene: TRBV20-1; d_gene: .; j_gene: TRBJ2-1; abundance: few
CDR3nt: TGTGCCAGCAGCTCCCGGGACAGGGAGCGGCACTATGGCTACACCTTC; CDR3aa: CASSSRDRERHYGYTF; v_gene: TRBV7-9; d_gene: TRBD1; j_gene: TRBJ1-2; abundance: many
CDR3nt: TGTGCCAGCAGTCCGGGACTTAGAGCCAAAAACATTCAGTACTTC; CDR3aa: CASSPGLRAKNIQYF; v_gene: TRBV27; d_gene: .; j_gene: TRBJ2-4; abundance: .
CDR3nt: TGTGCCAGCAGCTTATTGGGGGAGGGCACAGATACGCAGTATTTT; CDR3aa: CASSLLGEGTDTQYF; v_gene: TRBV7-8; d_gene: .; j_gene: TRBJ2-3; abundance: .
CDR3nt: TGTGCCAGCAGTTTAAGAAGCCCGGGAAATCAGCCCCAGCATTTT; CDR3aa: CASSLRSPGNQPQHF; v_gene: TRBV28; d_gene: .; j_gene: TRBJ1-5; abundance: .
CDR3nt: TGTGCCAGCAGGGGCAGTATGTGGACCCAGTACTTC; CDR3aa: CASRGSMWTQYF; v_gene: TRBV27; d_gene: .; j_gene: TRBJ2-5; abundance: few
CDR3nt: TGTGCCAGCAGACAGGGACAGGTCGATCAGCCCCAGCATTTT; CDR3aa: CASRQGQVDQPQHF; v_gene: TRBV2; d_gene: TRBD1; j_gene: TRBJ1-5; abundance: .
CDR3nt: TGTGCCAGCAGCAGGATGGACAGCCCAGAGACCCAGTACTTC; CDR3aa: CASSRMDSPETQYF; v_gene: TRBV21-1; d_gene: .; j_gene: TRBJ2-5; abundance: .
CDR3nt: TGCAGTGCTAGGGGCCGGGTGTCCTCCTACGAGCAGTACTTC; CDR3aa: CSARGRVSSYEQYF; v_gene: TRBV20-1; d_gene: .; j_gene: TRBJ2-7; abundance: many
CDR3nt: TGTGCCAGCAGCTTTATAGCGGGAGAGGGGTCCGGGGAGCTGTTTTTT; CDR3aa: CASSFIAGEGSGELFF; v_gene: TRBV7-6; d_gene: TRBD2; j_gene: TRBJ2-2; abundance: .
CDR3nt: TGTGCCACCAGCATAGAGCCCCACAGGAGCAATCAGCCCCAGCATTTT; CDR3aa: CATSIEPHRSNQPQHF; v_gene: TRBV15; d_gene: .; j_gene: TRBJ1-5; abundance: few
CDR3nt: TGTGCCAGCAGGCTCAGGGGGCGAAGAGTTGGAGAGACCCAGTACTTC; CDR3aa: CASRLRGRRVGETQYF; v_gene: TRBV6-1; d_gene: TRBD1; j_gene: TRBJ2-5; abundance: .
CDR3nt: TGTGCCAGCAACAATTACCATTCCCAAGAGACCCAGTACTTC; CDR3aa: CASNNYHSQETQYF; v_gene: TRBV7-2; d_gene: .; j_gene: TRBJ2-5; abundance: .
CDR3nt: TGTGCCAGCACTAGCGACACCTCCTACAATGAGCAGTTCTTC; CDR3aa: CASTSDTSYNEQFF; v_gene: TRBV25-1; d_gene: .; j_gene: TRBJ2-1; abundance: .
CDR3nt: TGTGCCAGCAGCTCCGTAGCTGGACTAGCGTCGAATGAGCAGTTCTTC; CDR3aa: CASSSVAGLASNEQFF; v_gene: TRBV7-9; d_gene: TRBD2; j_gene: TRBJ2-1; abundance: many
CDR3nt: TGCAGCGCTAAGGACAGGGGGAACACTGAAGCTTTCTTT; CDR3aa: CSAKDRGNTEAFF; v_gene: TRBV29-1; d_gene: TRBD1; j_gene: TRBJ1-1; abundance: .
CDR3nt: TGCAGTGCTAGTGGCCTAGCCCACAATGAGCAGTTCTTC; CDR3aa: CSASGLAHNEQFF; v_gene: TRBV20-1; d_gene: .; j_gene: TRBJ2-1; abundance: few
CDR3nt: TGTGCCAGCAGCGTTACAGGGGTTAATTCACCCCTCCACTTT; CDR3aa: CASSVTGVNSPLHF; v_gene: TRBV7-8; d_gene: TRBD1; j_gene: TRBJ1-6; abundance: few
CDR3nt: TGTGCCAGCAGCTTAGGCAGCATAAACTACGAGCAGTACTTC; CDR3aa: CASSLGSINYEQYF; v_gene: TRBV13; d_gene: .; j_gene: TRBJ2-7; abundance: few
CDR3nt: TGTGCCAGCAGTCGTCTAGCGGGGAACTCCTACGAGCAGTACTTC; CDR3aa: CASSRLAGNSYEQYF; v_gene: TRBV28; d_gene: TRBD2; j_gene: TRBJ2-7; abundance: once
CDR3nt: TGCGCCAGCAGCTTGGGGGCATCGGGCAATCAGCCCCAGCATTTT; CDR3aa: CASSLGASGNQPQHF; v_gene: TRBV5-1; d_gene: .; j_gene: TRBJ1-5; abundance: many
CDR3nt: TGTGCCAGCAGTTGGGGACTAGTGCTTGCCTACGAGCAGTACTTC; CDR3aa: CASSWGLVLAYEQYF; v_gene: TRBV28; d_gene: TRBD2; j_gene: TRBJ2-7; abundance: many